This T cell receptor (beta chain) was captured by sequencing in a study of tumor-infiltrating lymphocytes in primary liver carcinoma. Study-wide background: The cohort included men and women aged 30 to 69 years.

Germline V gene sequence: CDR1 LGHNA, CDR2 YSLEER. CDR3 length: 15 residues. With 1 base removed from V and 1 base from J, the gap between germline ends came to 11 bases. Unsorted bulk tissue of roughly 18-31 mg yielded co-extracted RNA and DNA. A primer matching the constant region was used to make TCR beta cDNA from 450 to 550 ng of total RNA. Slightly modified ARM-PCR with three nested multiplex PCR rounds yielded TCR beta libraries. The two initial PCR rounds, about 9 cycles each, used TRBV1-TRBV30 forward and C-beta reverse primers. MiXCR, applied by TCRdb to the multiplex PCR reads, yields one record per CDR3 protein. The sample lists about 22,000 distinct CDR3 sequences, about 84% seen once, with about 40% in the top ten.

The V gene is TRBV4-3, the J gene TRBJ2-7; no clear D gene. The receptor was isolated from a woman in her thirties with primary liver carcinoma and hepatitis B virus infection. What was sequenced was liver tumor tissue from sampling region 2. Subset of the sample: tumor region T2, inferior pole. The CDR3 region is CASSQGFPSSYEQYF. The CDR3 nucleotides read TGCGCCAGCAGCCAAGGTTTTCCATCGTCCTACGAGCAGTACTTC.